These 7 T cell receptor beta chains came from one sample sequenced in a study of blood T cell repertoires in COVID-19 (dated by TCRdb to about 2020). Library method: the immunoSEQ multiplex PCR assay. The immuneACCESS repertoire file appears here via TCRdb, limited to in-frame rearrangements. These files lack a portion of the clones; in checked studies, under half of the deficit traces to unresolved V genes, and the cause of the others is not known. In all, the sample holds about 240,000 clones, and 82% of those were seen once. Of the sample, roughly 12% is held by the ten largest clones. The source material was peripheral blood. The receptor source for this set is a woman aged 60-75 years with active or convalescent COVID-19.

The CDR3 sequence: CAKDRPYEQYF. For the CDR3, the DNA is TGCGCCAAGGACAGGCCCTACGAGCAGTACTTC. The V and J genes are TRBV23-1 and TRBJ2-7, with 7 bases identical to TRBD1. TRBV23-1 falls under the ORF class, with uncertain function. The length of the CDR3 is 11 residues. V trimming: 10 bases; J trimming: 2 bases; junction bases outside the gene matches: 2.

This clone has more than one count but fewer than ten. This rearrangement joins TRBV27 to TRBJ2-1; maybe TRBD2 (5 bases). The germline CDR1 and CDR2 sequences are MNHEY and SMNVEV (reference sequence). This CDR3 is built from 12 residues. The V and J ends lost 6 bases and 11 bases respectively, with 14 bases between them. CDR3 DNA sequence: TGTGCCAGCAGCCAATCGGGGATGAAGCAGTTCTTC. Its translation is CASSQSGMKQFF.

DNA for the CDR3: TGTGCCAGCAGCTTAGTGGCGGGGGGTAGCACAGATACGCAGTATTTT. Residues: CASSLVAGGSTDTQYF. V is TRBV7-2 and J is TRBJ2-3; 8 bases are shared with TRBD2. CDR3 length: 16 residues. The germline gives CDR1 SGHTA, CDR2 FQGNSA. The junction had 3 bases not matched to a gene; V was cut back by 1 base and J by 0 bases.

CDR3 nucleotide sequence: TGTGCCTCGTTACAGGGCTCCTACAATGAGCAGTTCTTC. Amino acid sequence: CASLQGSYNEQFF. The chain joins TRBV2 to TRBJ2-1, with a tentative D call TRBD1 (6 bases). The germline V gene encodes CDR1 SNHLY and CDR2 FYNNEI. V lost 11 bases and J lost 0, with 11 bases in between. The CDR3 is 13 amino acids. The whole variable domain, remainder taken from reference TRBV2 and TRBJ2-1, is EPEVTQTPSHQVTQMGQEVILRCVPISNHLYFYWYRQILGQKVEFLVSFYNNEISEKSEIFDDQFSVERPDGSNFTLKIRSTKLEDSAMYFCASLQGSYNEQFFGPGTRLTVL.

The chain employs TRBV2 and TRBJ2-5; the match to TRBD2 covers 9 bases. V gave up 5 bases and J gave up 5 bases; unmatched junction bases: 12. Germline lookup yields CDR1 SNHLY and CDR2 FYNNEI. The CDR3 covers 16 residues. CDR3 in amino acids: CASSLQRGASGETQYF. Here the CDR3 DNA reads TGTGCCAGCAGTCTTCAGCGGGGGGCCTCAGGGGAGACCCAGTACTTC.

Only one count was recorded for this clone. The chain has TRBV11-2 and TRBJ2-3; D uncertain. There are 15 residues in the CDR3. Trimming removed 1 base from V and 3 bases from J, with 11 bases in between. Germline-derived CDR1 and CDR2 are SGHAT and FQNNGV. The CDR3: CASSLGVAGTDTQYF. CDR3 bases: TGTGCCAGCAGCTTAGGGGTAGCTGGGACAGATACGCAGTATTTT.

This rearrangement joins TRBV11-2 to TRBJ2-5; 11 bases agree with TRBD2. Germline-derived CDR1 and CDR2 are SGHAT and FQNNGV. The CDR3 has 16 amino acids. J lost 4 bases, V lost 3 bases, and 7 bases had no gene match. The CDR3 bases are TGTGCCAGCAGCTTCCGTAGCGGGGGGGGAGGAGAGACCCAGTACTTC. Its translation: CASSFRSGGGGETQYF.